One sample yielded the 29 T cell receptor beta chains listed below, sequenced in a study of T-cell memory formation after mild COVID-19. TCRdb re-analysed the 5' RACE reads in MiXCR, keeping a single row per CDR3 protein. The sample records around 300,000 distinct CDR3 sequences, approximately 19% being singletons. The sequenced sample consisted of PBMCs or a T cell subset sorted from them (not recorded which). The receptors were gathered from a man between 18 and 35 years old who had mild COVID-19 (a few samples of this study predate the infection). Cell type and time point are not known.

The chain has TRBV7-2 and TRBJ2-3, with D perhaps being TRBD1 or TRBD2 (5 bases each). Germline V lookup: CDR1 SGHTA, CDR2 FQGNSA. V lost 6 bases to trimming and J lost 4 bases, with 11 bases between them. The CDR3 loop spans 13 amino acids. This CDR3 is CASSSLGPDTQYF. The CDR3 DNA reads TGTGCCAGCAGTTCCCTGGGACCAGATACGCAGTATTTT.

The V call is TRBV7-2, the J call TRBJ1-3; D gene ambiguous. Germline-derived CDR1 and CDR2 are SGHTA and FQGNSA. V lost 1 base and J 3 bases, leaving 13 bases between the germline ends. CDR3 length: 16 amino acids. In DNA form, the CDR3 reads TGTGCCAGCAGCTTAGGGTCGGGGTCCGGTGGAAACACCATATATTTT. Its translation is CASSLGSGSGGNTIYF.

This clonotype was counted ten times or more. The genes are TRBV7-6 and TRBJ2-5; D call uncertain. This CDR3 is 13 amino acids long. Trimming pared 7 bases from V and 5 bases from J, leaving 14 bases between. Germline CDR1 SGHVS, CDR2 FNYEAQ. CDR3 loop: CASTDRVRETQYF. Here the CDR3 DNA reads TGTGCCAGCACCGACCGGGTCCGGGAGACCCAGTACTTC.

The chain joins TRBV2 to TRBJ2-1; a possible D gene is TRBD1 (7 bases). This CDR3 region has 11 residues. Trimming stripped 5 bases from V and 15 bases from J, with 14 bases between. Per the germline V gene, CDR1 is SNHLY and CDR2 is FYNNEI. CDR3 nucleotide sequence: TGTGCCAGCAGTCGAGGAGGGGGCCTGTTCTTC. It specifies CASSRGGGLFF.

This clonotype was observed once. The chain links TRBV19 to TRBJ2-1; D is undetermined. V was shortened by 2 bases and J by 3 bases, with 11 bases between the two germline ends. The germline V gene has CDR1 LNHDA and CDR2 SQIVND (reference sequence). The CDR3 totals 15 residues. CDR3 region: CASSISPAFYNEQFF. The CDR3 DNA reads TGTGCCAGTAGTATAAGCCCAGCCTTCTACAATGAGCAGTTCTTC.

Details on this clonotype: A far larger clone is just one base off, so this is likely a read error. The chain recombines TRBV5-6 with TRBJ2-3; TRBD1 aligns across 7 bases. The CDR3 loop spans 14 amino acids. The germline gives CDR1 SGHDT, CDR2 YYEEEE. The CDR3, as DNA: TGTGCCAGCAGCCTACAGGGGAGCACAGATACGAAGTATTTT. Translating gives CASSLQGSTDTKYF. Together with reference TRBV5-6 and TRBJ2-3, the CDR3 gives the full variable domain: DAGVTQSPTHLIKTRGQQVTLRCSPKSGHDTVSWYQQALGQGPQFIFQYYEEEERQRGNFPDRFSGHQFPNYSSELNVNALLLGDSALYLCASSLQGSTDTKYFGPGTRLTVL.

This clonotype appeared a few times. The chain joins TRBV18 to TRBJ2-5; 7 nucleotides line up with TRBD2. The CDR3 totals 13 residues. The V gene end was trimmed by 4 bases and the J gene end by 2 bases; junction bases not matched to a gene: 1. Germline V gives CDR1 KGHSH, CDR2 LQKENI. In DNA form, the CDR3 reads TGTGCCAGCTCACGAGCGGGACAAGAGACCCAGTACTTC. Its translation: CASSRAGQETQYF.

This clonotype has more than one count but fewer than ten. This rearrangement joins TRBV7-9 to TRBJ2-5, with D maybe TRBD2 (6 bases). Trimming pared 0 bases from V and 5 bases from J, leaving 10 bases between. The germline V gene has CDR1 SEHNR and CDR2 FQNEAQ (reference sequence). The CDR3 runs 14 residues. CDR3 protein: CASSLALGGETQYF. The CDR3 nucleotides are TGTGCCAGCAGCTTAGCCCTAGGAGGGGAGACCCAGTACTTC. Based on the CDR3 plus reference TRBV7-9 and TRBJ2-5, the full variable domain is DTGVSQNPRHKITKRGQNVTFRCDPISEHNRLYWYRQTLGQGPEFLTYFQNEAQLEKSRLLSDRFSAERPKGSFSTLEIQRTEQGDSAMYLCASSLALGGETQYFGPGTRLLVL.

This chain connects TRBV7-8 to TRBJ2-1, with D uncertain. The CDR3 sequence is 14 residues long. Trimming took off 4 bases at V and 7 bases at J, with 14 bases between the two ends. Germline loops: CDR1 SGHVS, CDR2 FQNEAQ. The CDR3 DNA reads as TGTGCCAGCAGCTCACCCGCCATCTGGAATGAGCAGTTCTTC. Translated, it gives CASSSPAIWNEQFF.

The chain couples TRBV12-3 or TRBV12-4 to TRBJ1-6; a weak D match, TRBD1 (5 bases). The CDR3 has 14 residues. Trimming pared 6 bases from V and 10 bases from J, leaving 16 bases between. In DNA, the CDR3 is TGTGCCAGCAGCCACGGGACGGGGATGTCACCCCTCCACTTT. Translation: CASSHGTGMSPLHF.

This chain joins TRBV12-3 or TRBV12-4 and TRBJ1-2; TRBD1 is a possible D gene (6 bases). The CDR3 length is 14 residues. Trimming removed 3 bases from V and 8 bases from J, with 16 bases in between. The CDR3 DNA reads TGTGCCAGCAGTTTTAAGGGAACAGGGAGCGGCTACACCTTC. Translating it yields CASSFKGTGSGYTF.

This clonotype appeared a few times. The V gene is TRBV20-1, the J gene TRBJ2-3, with D perhaps TRBD2 (5 bases). This CDR3 region has 15 residues. Germline V gene sequence: CDR1 DFQATT, CDR2 SNEGSKA (reference sequence). V shed 7 bases and J shed 5 bases, with 22 bases lying between them. The CDR3 DNA sequence: TGCAGTGTTCCCTCCCCCATTAGCGTCCGAGATACGCAGTATTTT. This sequence encodes CSVPSPISVRDTQYF.

The chain links TRBV7-3 to TRBJ2-7, with D perhaps matching TRBD1 or TRBD2 (5 bases each). V lost 5 bases, J lost 4 bases, and 15 bases lay in between. Per germline, CDR1 SGHTA and CDR2 FQGTGA. This CDR3 spans 14 amino acids. CDR3: CASSQKPGPYEQYF. The DNA of the CDR3 is TGTGCCAGCAGCCAGAAACCGGGGCCATACGAGCAGTACTTC.

Only a few counts were recorded for this clonotype. The chain uses TRBV9 and TRBJ1-3; D might be TRBD1 (5 bases). CDR1 and CDR2 (germline): SGDLS, YYNGEE. CDR3 length equals 13 residues. The V end was cut by 4 bases, the J end by 4 bases, with 9 bases between. This chain's CDR3 is CASSIHRGNTIYF. In nucleotides, the CDR3 is TGTGCCAGCAGCATACACAGGGGAAACACCATATATTTT.

J is TRBJ2-1 and V is TRBV5-1; 8 nucleotides agree with TRBD1. The germline V gene has CDR1 SGHRS and CDR2 YFSETQ. Trimming took 7 bases from V and 0 from J; bases not matched to a gene: 3. The CDR3 is made up of 14 amino acids. CDR3 DNA: TGCGCCAGCTCGGACAGGGTCTCCTACAATGAGCAGTTCTTC. Translating gives CASSDRVSYNEQFF.

This clonotype has a handful of counts. The gene calls are TRBV5-1 and TRBJ2-2; D gene ambiguous. Trimming shortened V by 0 bases and J by 8 bases, and 11 bases separated the two germline ends. Germline assignment: CDR1 SGHRS and CDR2 YFSETQ. CDR3 length: 14 residues. CDR3 in amino acids: CASSLARRLGELFF. In nucleotides, the CDR3 is TGCGCCAGCAGCTTGGCCAGGCGACTGGGGGAGCTGTTTTTT.

The V gene is TRBV27, the J gene TRBJ1-5; 7 nucleotides align to TRBD1. From germline, CDR1 is MNHEY and CDR2 SMNVEV (reference sequence). CDR3 length: 13 amino acids. Trimming cost V 11 bases and J 2 bases; bases outside gene matches: 6. Written as DNA, the CDR3 is TGTGCCGCAGGGGGGACAGGCAATCAGCCCCAGCATTTT. Translated: CAAGGTGNQPQHF.

This clonotype was found many times. V gene TRBV7-3 combines with J gene TRBJ2-2; 10 bases agree with TRBD2. This CDR3 is built from 16 residues. The J segment lost 5 bases and the V segment lost 3 bases, leaving 6 bases of the junction unmatched. Germline values: CDR1 SGHTA, CDR2 FQGTGA. CDR3 sequence: CASSFLAGGWTGELFF. Written as DNA, the CDR3 is TGTGCCAGCAGCTTTTTAGCGGGGGGCTGGACCGGGGAGCTGTTTTTT.

This sequence joins TRBV6-5 and TRBJ1-1; D not resolved. Deletions cut 0 bases from V and 3 bases from J, with 8 bases between. Germline values: CDR1 MNHEY, CDR2 SVGAGI. This CDR3 is built from 14 residues. The CDR3, as DNA: TGTGCCAGCAGTTACTCGAGGTTAGACACTGAAGCTTTCTTT. Amino acids: CASSYSRLDTEAFF.

This clonotype came up many times. The chain links TRBV29-1 to TRBJ1-1, with 10 bases aligning to TRBD1. Trimming took 4 bases from V and 5 from J; bases not matched to a gene: 7. The CDR3 is 14 amino acids. The germline V gene encodes CDR1 SQVTM and CDR2 ANQGSEA. This CDR3 is CSVVDRGQGTEAFF. Here the CDR3 DNA reads TGCAGCGTTGTCGACAGGGGGCAAGGAACTGAAGCTTTCTTT.

This clonotype came up a few times. The rearrangement joins TRBV15 to TRBJ2-1, with TRBD2 matching 8 bases. V lost 3 bases, J lost 5 bases, and 3 bases stayed unmatched. This CDR3 contains 14 residues. Germline V CDR1 and CDR2: LNHNV, YYDKDF (reference sequence). The CDR3 loop reads CATSRRGANNEQFF. The CDR3 region has the DNA TGTGCCACCAGCAGGCGGGGGGCTAACAATGAGCAGTTCTTC. The full variable domain, in which reference TRBV15 and TRBJ2-1 provide the parts outside the CDR3, is DAMVIQNPRYQVTQFGKPVTLSCSQTLNHNVMYWYQQKSSQAPKLLFHYYDKDFNNEADTPDNFQSRRPNTSFCFLDIRSPGLGDTAMYLCATSRRGANNEQFFGPGTRLTVL.

The V and J genes are TRBV11-2 and TRBJ1-1; unclear D gene. V lost 5 bases, J lost 7 bases, and 14 bases lay in between. This CDR3 has 13 amino acids. CDR1 is SGHAT, CDR2 FQNNGV, per germline. The CDR3 loop reads CASSLGHLLEAFF. The CDR3, as DNA: TGTGCCAGCAGCCTTGGGCATTTGCTTGAAGCTTTCTTT. Looking up the rest from reference TRBV11-2 and TRBJ1-1 gives the full variable domain: EAGVAQSPRYKIIEKRQSVAFWCNPISGHATLYWYQQILGQGPKLLIQFQNNGVVDDSQLPKDRFSAERLKGVDSTLKIQPAKLEDSAVYLCASSLGHLLEAFFGQGTRLTVV.

The chain carries TRBV7-2 and TRBJ2-7; TRBD2 aligns across 11 bases. This CDR3 has 15 amino acids. Unmatched junction bases numbered 7, after V lost 5 bases and J lost 4 bases. From germline, CDR1 is SGHTA and CDR2 FQGNSA. This CDR3 reads CASSLRSGGDYEQYF. The CDR3 DNA reads as TGTGCCAGCAGCCTCCGTAGCGGGGGGGATTACGAGCAGTACTTC.

The chain joins TRBV20-1 to TRBJ2-7; D uncertain. Germline V gives CDR1 DFQATT, CDR2 SNEGSKA (reference sequence). Trimming stripped 4 bases from V and 6 bases from J, with 10 bases between. The CDR3 runs to 11 residues. Written as DNA, the CDR3 is TGCAGTGCTACCCCCGGGCCCGAGCAGTACGTC. Encoded protein: CSATPGPEQYV.

This clonotype was observed a handful of times. The gene calls are TRBV7-2 and TRBJ2-7; 7 bases line up with TRBD2. The CDR3 spans 14 residues. The V segment lost 2 bases and the J segment 1 base; nucleotides outside the gene matches: 2. CDR1 is SGHTA, CDR2 FQGNSA, per germline. The DNA of the CDR3 is TGTGCCAGCAGCTTACACGGGGGGTCCTACGAGCAGTACGTC. This gives the protein CASSLHGGSYEQYV.

In this sample, this clonotype turned up a few times. The CDR3 DNA is TGCGCCAGCAGCCAAGGCCAGGGAGAGCAGCCCCAGCATTTT. It translates to CASSQGQGEQPQHF. V and J are TRBV4-3 and TRBJ1-5; D perhaps matches TRBD1 (5 bases). CDR3 length: 14 residues. CDR1 and CDR2 (germline): LGHNA, YSLEER. V was pared by 1 base and J by 7 bases, with 11 bases between.

This clonotype was detected only a few times. This chain links TRBV5-1 with TRBJ2-7; D unresolved. Trimming left V 4 bases short and J 1 base short, with 12 bases between. CDR1 is SGHRS and CDR2 is YFSETQ in the germline V gene. This CDR3 contains 14 residues. The CDR3 loop reads CASSGPGTSYEQYF. CDR3 in DNA: TGCGCCAGCAGCGGACCGGGTACGTCCTACGAGCAGTACTTC.

The chain employs TRBV7-2 and TRBJ2-1; a possible D gene is TRBD1 (5 bases). V lost 2 bases and J lost 5, with 13 bases in between. There are 15 residues in the CDR3. Per the germline V gene, CDR1 is SGHTA and CDR2 is FQGNSA. CDR3 coding DNA: TGTGCCAGCAGCTTACTACCCCAGGGAAACAATGAGCAGTTCTTC. Its protein is CASSLLPQGNNEQFF.

In its sample, this clonotype was seen a few times. The V gene is TRBV7-3, the J gene TRBJ2-1; possibly TRBD2 for D (7 bases). Between the trimmed V and J ends, which lost 0 bases and 3 bases, there was a span of 9 bases. This CDR3 is 15 amino acids long. The germline gives CDR1 SGHTA, CDR2 FQGTGA. The CDR3 coding sequence is TGTGCCAGCAGCTTAACGGGGGGGCTCTACAATGAGCAGTTCTTC. Translating it yields CASSLTGGLYNEQFF.